The 21 T cell receptor beta chains below come from one sample, sequenced in a study of T-cell memory formation after mild COVID-19. TCRdb re-analysed the 5' RACE reads in MiXCR, keeping a single row per CDR3 protein. The sample has more than 250,000 distinct CDR3 sequences, roughly 15% seen once. The sample taken for sequencing was PBMCs or a T cell subset sorted from them (not recorded which). The receptor set was obtained from a man between 18 and 35 years old who had mild COVID-19 (a few samples of this study predate the infection). Cell type and time point are not known.

Ten or more counts support this clonotype. The genes are TRBV5-6 and TRBJ2-7; D gene ambiguous. CDR1 is SGHDT and CDR2 is YYEEEE in the germline V gene. The CDR3 is 14 residues long. Trimming removed 1 base at V and 2 bases at J, with 10 bases between. Written as DNA, the CDR3 is TGTGCCAGCAGCTTGCATCTGGATACCTACGAGCAGTACTTC. The encoded protein is CASSLHLDTYEQYF.

This chain links TRBV7-8 with TRBJ2-7, with TRBD2 identical over 11 bases. The CDR3 length is 15 residues. The V and J ends lost 5 bases and 7 bases, in that order; junction bases with no gene match: 10. The germline V gene encodes CDR1 SGHVS and CDR2 FQNEAQ. The CDR3 DNA follows: TGTGCCAGCAGCGGTAGCGGGGGGGCAGCGGGAGAGCAGTACTTC. It encodes CASSGSGGAAGEQYF.

In DNA form, the CDR3 reads TGTGCCAGCAGCCACCCCTACAATGAGCAGTTCTTC. Protein product: CASSHPYNEQFF. The rearrangement links TRBV3-1 to TRBJ2-1; D not resolved. The CDR3 extends over 12 amino acids. Germline assignment: CDR1 LGHDT and CDR2 YNNKEL (reference sequence). Trimming stripped 3 bases from V and 2 bases from J, with 2 bases between.

V usage is TRBV25-1 and J usage is TRBJ1-1; D gene uncertain. CDR3 length: 11 residues. V lost 10 bases, J lost 4 bases, and 10 bases lay in between. Per germline, CDR1 MGHDK and CDR2 SYGVNS. The DNA for the CDR3 is TGTGCCATAGGTTGTAGCACTGAAGCTTTCTTT. This gives the protein CAIGCSTEAFF.

This clonotype was detected only a few times. Written as DNA, the CDR3 is TGCGCCAGCAGCTTTGCTCAGAGCACTGAAGCTTTCTTT. Its translation: CASSFAQSTEAFF. The chain couples TRBV5-1 to TRBJ1-1; no firm D call. Germline loops: CDR1 SGHRS, CDR2 YFSETQ. The CDR3 contains 13 residues. V was shortened by 2 bases and J by 4 bases, with 9 bases between the two germline ends.

The rearrangement uses TRBV6-5 and TRBJ1-1, with a possible D match to TRBD1 (6 bases). The CDR3 sequence is 14 residues long. CDR1 and CDR2 (germline): MNHEY, SVGAGI. The germline V and J ends were trimmed by 10 bases and 4 bases, with 19 bases remaining between them. The CDR3 DNA is TGTGCCACCGGGGGAGGGGGTCGGGGCACTGAAGCTTTCTTT. It specifies CATGGGGRGTEAFF.

The V call is TRBV6-2 or TRBV6-3, the J call TRBJ2-1; 7 positions agree with TRBD2. V lost 7 bases and J lost 4; bases outside the gene matches: 7. Looked up from germline, CDR1 is MNHEY and CDR2 is SVGEGT. The CDR3 contains 14 residues. CDR3 in DNA: TGTGCCAGCAAAATGGAGCGGGGTTACAATGAGCAGTTCTTC. Amino acids: CASKMERGYNEQFF.

This clonotype was recorded a few times. The V and J genes are TRBV7-3 and TRBJ1-6; TRBD1 matches at 10 bases. J was trimmed by 10 bases and V by 5 bases; bases with no gene match: 8. The CDR3 sequence is 15 residues long. Germline V CDR1 and CDR2: SGHTA, FQGTGA. The CDR3, as DNA: TGTGCCAGCAGCCGTGAGGGGACAGGGGTGTCACCCCTCCACTTT. Translation: CASSREGTGVSPLHF.

The table lists this clonotype with a few counts. CDR3: CASSQAGGPLGYTF. The CDR3 DNA is TGCGCCAGCAGCCAAGCGGGAGGTCCCCTTGGCTACACCTTC. The chain employs TRBV4-1 and TRBJ1-2; D gene unclear. CDR3 length: 14 residues. V lost 1 base and J lost 7, with 13 bases in between. The germline CDR1 and CDR2 sequences are MGHRA and YSYEKL.

V is TRBV6-5 and J is TRBJ1-4; D gene unclear. Trimming took 6 bases from V and 10 from J, leaving 18 bases between them. The CDR3 runs 14 residues. Germline assignment: CDR1 MNHEY and CDR2 SVGAGI. The CDR3 nucleotides are TGTGCCAGCAGCCTAGGTCGAAGCGGAGGAAAACTGTTTTTT. Its translation is CASSLGRSGGKLFF.

This clonotype came up a few times. The rearrangement links TRBV12-3 or TRBV12-4 to TRBJ2-7, with D perhaps TRBD1 (5 bases). This CDR3 contains 18 residues. Trimming cost V 4 bases and J 5 bases, with 27 bases left between them. The chain's CDR3 is CASSSYRLVWGNADEQYF. The CDR3 DNA is TGTGCCAGCAGTTCGTACAGGTTGGTTTGGGGAAATGCCGACGAGCAGTACTTC.

The rearrangement joins TRBV19 to TRBJ1-5; TRBD1 might be the D (5 bases). CDR1 is LNHDA and CDR2 is SQIVND in the germline V gene (reference sequence). The CDR3 runs to 17 residues. Trimming left V 1 base short and J 1 base short, with 14 bases between. The CDR3 sequence: CASSIARDRLSNQPQHF. The CDR3, as DNA: TGTGCCAGTAGTATAGCCAGGGACCGTTTAAGCAATCAGCCCCAGCATTTT.

The chain recombines TRBV11-2 with TRBJ2-3; D ambiguous. CDR3 size: 17 residues. Trimming cost V 3 bases and J 2 bases, with 18 bases left between them. Germline CDR1 SGHAT, CDR2 FQNNGV. CDR3 coding DNA: TGTGCCAGCAGCTTTCCGCAGGACGGTATAGCCACAGATACGCAGTATTTT. Its translation: CASSFPQDGIATDTQYF.

This clonotype has only a few counts. The chain combines TRBV9 with TRBJ2-3; 13 bases are a match to TRBD2. Losses at the gene ends were 4 bases for V and 5 bases for J; bases not matched to a gene: 4. Germline V CDR1 and CDR2: SGDLS, YYNGEE. The CDR3 is made up of 15 amino acids. Written as DNA, the CDR3 is TGTGCCAGCAGCACTAGCGGGGGGGCCGGAGATACGCAGTATTTT. Its protein product is CASSTSGGAGDTQYF.

The chain has TRBV11-2 and TRBJ2-1; D possibly corresponds to TRBD1 (6 bases). V lost 3 bases to trimming and J lost 0 bases, with 9 bases between them. CDR3 size: 15 residues. Germline V gene lookup returns CDR1 SGHAT and CDR2 FQNNGV. Here the CDR3 reads CASSLDSGSYNEQFF. Here the CDR3 DNA reads TGTGCCAGCAGCTTGGACAGCGGCTCCTACAATGAGCAGTTCTTC.

This clonotype occurred a few times. V is TRBV4-2 and J is TRBJ2-7; 7 bases align to TRBD2. V gave up 3 bases and J gave up 2 bases; unmatched junction bases: 10. Germline assignment: CDR1 LGHNA and CDR2 YNFKEQ. CDR3 length equals 16 residues. The CDR3 here is CASSQTGGTKTYEQYF. The CDR3 nucleotides read TGTGCCAGCAGCCAGACGGGCGGGACTAAAACCTACGAGCAGTACTTC.

The sample holds a few counts of this clonotype. This chain joins TRBV5-1 and TRBJ2-2, with 8 bases identical to TRBD1. Germline CDR1 and CDR2: SGHRS and YFSETQ. With V trimmed by 2 bases and J by 5 bases, 2 bases remained unmatched. The CDR3 runs 14 residues. The CDR3 DNA reads TGCGCCAGCAGCTTCAGGGGGCCTACCGGGGAGCTGTTTTTT. As protein: CASSFRGPTGELFF.

This clonotype has just a few counts. The chain employs TRBV4-1 and TRBJ1-3; D may be TRBD1 (5 bases). V gave up 0 bases and J gave up 0 bases, with 15 bases separating them. This CDR3 comprises 18 residues. Per germline, CDR1 MGHRA and CDR2 YSYEKL. This CDR3 reads CASSQDREGILSGNTIYF. CDR3 nucleotides: TGCGCCAGCAGCCAAGATAGAGAGGGGATTCTCTCTGGAAACACCATATATTTT.

This clonotype was counted only a few times. The CDR3 protein is CASSTTLAGGSTDTQYF. The CDR3 nucleotides read TGCGCCAGCAGCACAACCCTAGCGGGGGGCAGCACAGATACGCAGTATTTT. This chain uses TRBV5-1 with TRBJ2-3; 11 positions agree with TRBD2. Germline CDR1 and CDR2: SGHRS and YFSETQ. CDR3 length: 17 residues. Trimming took 4 bases from V and 0 from J; bases not matched to a gene: 7.

The CDR3 DNA reads TGCAGTGCTAGTGAGGGGCAGGGGGGCTATGGCTACACCTTC. Protein sequence: CSASEGQGGYGYTF. The V gene is TRBV20-1, the J gene TRBJ1-2, with 7 bases identical to TRBD1. CDR1 and CDR2 from the germline V gene are DFQATT and SNEGSKA (reference sequence). V shed 3 bases, J shed 4 bases, and the junction held 8 bases outside the gene matches. There are 14 residues in the CDR3.

This clonotype has more than one count but fewer than ten. V gene TRBV4-2 combines with J gene TRBJ1-5; 12 bases line up with TRBD1. CDR1 and CDR2 from the germline V gene are LGHNA and YNFKEQ. V was pared by 0 bases and J by 7 bases, with 7 bases of the junction left unmatched. The CDR3 is made up of 17 amino acids. For the CDR3, the DNA is TGTGCCAGCAGCCAAGACTCCGGGACAGGGGGCGTGCAGCCCCAGCATTTT. Its protein is CASSQDSGTGGVQPQHF.